The 6 T cell receptor beta chains given below trace back to one sample, sequenced in a study of control samples from healthy donors and cancer patients. Profiled with immunoSEQ multiplex PCR; TCRdb holds only in-frame clones, not every one. The sample shows about 92,000 clones, roughly four fifths of them seen only once. Source material: blood. Receptors originate from a woman aged 55-69 years in good health.

Here the CDR3 DNA reads TGTGCCAGCAGCAAAGGACTAGCCATGTCCTACGAGCAGTACTTC. Translated: CASSKGLAMSYEQYF. The J gene is TRBJ2-7, the V gene TRBV6-5, with 8 bases aligning to TRBD2. The CDR3 runs to 15 residues. Germline assignment: CDR1 MNHEY and CDR2 SVGAGI. V was clipped by 6 bases and J by 1 base; unmatched bases: 8.

This clone was seen a single time. The chain carries TRBV29-1 and TRBJ2-1, with 11 bases aligning to TRBD2. V was pared by 6 bases and J by 4 bases, with 8 bases of the junction left unmatched. There are 15 residues in the CDR3. CDR1 is SQVTM and CDR2 is ANQGSEA in the germline V gene. The CDR3 spells CSVQPLAGGYNEQFF. As DNA, the CDR3 is TGCAGCGTGCAACCCCTAGCGGGAGGATACAATGAGCAGTTCTTC.

The gene calls are TRBV27 and TRBJ2-1, with 7 bases matching TRBD1. CDR1 and CDR2 from the germline V gene are MNHEY and SMNVEV (reference sequence). The CDR3 has 16 amino acids. Unmatched junction bases numbered 9, after V lost 0 bases and J lost 7 bases. The CDR3 coding sequence is TGTGCCAGCAGTTTATCGGGCGAAGGGGGCGGGAATGAGCAGTTCTTC. Amino acid sequence: CASSLSGEGGGNEQFF.

The chain has TRBV3-1 (or the pseudogene TRBV3-2) and TRBJ2-4, with D possibly matching TRBD1 (5 bases). The length of the CDR3 is 15 residues. Looked up from germline, CDR1 is LGHDT and CDR2 is YNNKEL (reference sequence). Trimming took 4 bases from V and 1 from J, leaving 11 bases between them. CDR3 amino acids: CASSLKAGAKNIQYF. The CDR3 coding sequence is TGTGCCAGCAGCCTGAAAGCAGGGGCCAAAAACATTCAGTACTTC.

The genes are TRBV19 and TRBJ1-1; unclear D gene. From germline, CDR1 is LNHDA and CDR2 SQIVND (reference sequence). Trimming shortened V by 5 bases and J by 2 bases, and 9 bases separated the two germline ends. The CDR3 runs to 13 residues. CDR3 bases: TGTGCCAGTAGTGGGCGACTCAACACTGAAGCTTTCTTT. Residues: CASSGRLNTEAFF. The full variable domain, in which reference TRBV19 and TRBJ1-1 provide the parts outside the CDR3, is DGGITQSPKYLFRKEGQNVTLSCEQNLNHDAMYWYRQDPGQGLRLIYYSQIVNDFQKGDIAEGYSVSREKKESFPLTVTSAQKNPTAFYLCASSGRLNTEAFFGQGTRLTVV.

This clone came up a few times. The chain joins TRBV6-1 to TRBJ2-3, with D perhaps matching TRBD2 (6 bases). Trimming left V 2 bases short and J 0 bases short, with 9 bases between. In germline, CDR1 is MNHNS, CDR2 SASEGT. The CDR3 is made up of 15 amino acids. The chain's CDR3 is CASSEQAGSTDTQYF. In DNA, the CDR3 is TGTGCCAGCAGTGAACAGGCGGGAAGCACAGATACGCAGTATTTT.